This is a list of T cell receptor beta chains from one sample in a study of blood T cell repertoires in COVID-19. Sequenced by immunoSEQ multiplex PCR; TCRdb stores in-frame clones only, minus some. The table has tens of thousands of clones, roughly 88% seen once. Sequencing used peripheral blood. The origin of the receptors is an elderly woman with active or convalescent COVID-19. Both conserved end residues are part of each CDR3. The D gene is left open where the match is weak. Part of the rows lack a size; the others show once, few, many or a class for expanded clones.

TGTGCCAGCAGCTCCTCGACCGGGAGTGGCTACACCTTC CASSSSTGSGYTF TRBV7-2 NA NA TRBJ1-2
TGTGCCAGCAGTCCACAGGTCGGGCGGGACTACACCTTC CASSPQVGRDYTF TRBV6-5 NA NA TRBJ1-2
TGCGCCAGCAGCCAACTCGCGGGTATCGGGGAGCTGTTTTTT CASSQLAGIGELFF TRBV4-1 NA NA TRBJ2-2
TGTGCCAGTAGTATAGTGGACATGAACACTGAAGCTTTCTTT CASSIVDMNTEAFF TRBV19 NA NA TRBJ1-1
TGTGCCAGCAAGAAGCGGGAGAGGATTCAGTACTTC CASKKRERIQYF TRBV21-1 NA NA TRBJ2-4
TGTGCCAGCAGCCAAGATGGGAGGCCTTGGGGCACCGGGGAGCTGTTTTTT CASSQDGRPWGTGELFF TRBV14 NA NA TRBJ2-2
TGTGCCAGCAGCTTAGGGGGGCACCGGAGTGGCTACACCTTC CASSLGGHRSGYTF TRBV7-8 NA NA TRBJ1-2
TGTGCCAGCAGCCAAGCCCCTGTGGAGCAGTACTTC CASSQAPVEQYF TRBV14 once NA TRBJ2-7
TGCGCCTGGGGCGCCCGACAGGGTGTGAACACTGAAGCTTTCTTT CAWGARQGVNTEAFF TRBV10-2 NA TRBD1 TRBJ1-1
TGTGCCAGCAGCACAGGACAGGTCCTATTAAGCAATCAGCCCCAGCATTTT CASSTGQVLLSNQPQHF TRBV7-2 NA TRBD1 TRBJ1-5
TGCGCCAGCAGCCAAGGTCTATTAGGCGGCGAGCAGTACTTC CASSQGLLGGEQYF TRBV4-1 few NA TRBJ2-7
TGTGCCAGCAGCTTTCTCCTTAGCGGACACTCCTACGAGCAGTACTTC CASSFLLSGHSYEQYF TRBV5-5 NA NA TRBJ2-7
TGCGCCAGCAGCTTGGGGGGCGGGAACCCCTACAATGAGCAGTTCTTC CASSLGGGNPYNEQFF TRBV5-1 NA NA TRBJ2-1
TGTGCCAGCAGCCAAGAGGAGGGTGGTGGGGCCAACGTCCTGACTTTC CASSQEEGGGANVLTF TRBV4-2 NA NA TRBJ2-6
TGCGCCAGTACGGAGTCCTACAATGAGCAGTTCTTC CASTESYNEQFF TRBV5-1 NA NA TRBJ2-1
TGTGCCAGTACTCCGACACGATCCCATGAAAAACTGTTTTTT CASTPTRSHEKLFF TRBV19 NA NA TRBJ1-4
TGTGCCAGCAGCCGACAATACTCACCCCTCCACTTT CASSRQYSPLHF TRBV3-1/TRBV3-2 NA NA TRBJ1-6
TGTGCCAGCTCACCACTTCCGGGTCGTGACACTGAAGCTTTCTTT CASSPLPGRDTEAFF TRBV18 NA NA TRBJ1-1
TGCGCCAGCAGCCTGGGACTCTCAGCTAACTATGGCTACACCTTC CASSLGLSANYGYTF TRBV4-3 NA NA TRBJ1-2
TGCGCCAGCAGCCCCATGACAGTTCGCTATGGCTACACCTTC CASSPMTVRYGYTF TRBV4-1 few NA TRBJ1-2
TGTGCCAGTAGTATTGGGGCCAGGGTCAATCAGCCCCAGCATTTT CASSIGARVNQPQHF TRBV19 NA NA TRBJ1-5
TGCGCCAGCAGCTACACACAGGCCCGGAGCACCGGGGAGCTGTTTTTT CASSYTQARSTGELFF TRBV5-1 few NA TRBJ2-2
TGTGCCAGTTTCGGGACGCCGGGGGCACCCCTCCACTTT CASFGTPGAPLHF TRBV18 NA NA TRBJ1-6
TGTGCCAGCAACCCATCCGGACAGGGTGCCCGGGAGCAGTACTTC CASNPSGQGAREQYF TRBV7-2 NA TRBD1 TRBJ2-7